This entry lists 26 T cell receptor beta chains sequenced from one sample in a study of blood T cell repertoires in COVID-19. Measured with immunoSEQ multiplex PCR; TCRdb has only the in-frame clones, and not every one. The repertoire holds roughly 130,000 clones, 75% to 90% seen once, with around 4.2% in the top ten. Sequencing used peripheral blood. The receptor source for this set is a man aged 40-49 years with acute or convalescent COVID-19.

This chain connects TRBV5-1 to TRBJ1-5; 7 bases fit TRBD1. Trimming took 0 bases from V and 6 from J; bases not matched to a gene: 3. The CDR3 totals 14 residues. CDR1 is SGHRS, CDR2 YFSETQ, per germline. This CDR3 reads CASSLEGAPQPQHF. CDR3 coding DNA: TGCGCCAGCAGCTTGGAGGGGGCCCCTCAGCCCCAGCATTTT.

This clone has more than one count but fewer than ten. The chain has TRBV30 and TRBJ1-1; 7 nucleotides agree with TRBD1. The germline CDR1 and CDR2 sequences are GTSNPN and SVGIG (reference sequence). The CDR3 runs 14 residues. Trimming at V came to 3 bases and at J to 4 bases, leaving 8 bases not matched to a gene. The DNA of the CDR3 is TGTGCCTGGAGCCGAACAGGGGAGGCCACTGAAGCTTTCTTT. This sequence encodes CAWSRTGEATEAFF.

The gene calls are TRBV5-4 and TRBJ2-5, with D unclear. Trimming removed 0 bases at V and 2 bases at J, with 5 bases between. Germline-derived CDR1 and CDR2 are SGHNT and YYREEE (reference sequence). The CDR3 extends over 13 amino acids. In DNA, the CDR3 is TGTGCCAGCAGCTTGGTACAGCAAGAGACCCAGTACTTC. This sequence encodes CASSLVQQETQYF.

This sequence joins TRBV7-9 and TRBJ1-3, with D uncertain. The CDR3 loop spans 13 amino acids. Germline CDR1 and CDR2: SEHNR and FQNEAQ (reference sequence). Between the trimmed V and J ends, which lost 5 bases and 8 bases, there was a span of 13 bases. CDR3: CASSPPVRDTIYF. The CDR3 DNA sequence: TGTGCCAGCAGCCCCCCCGTCCGGGACACCATATATTTT.

The rearrangement joins TRBV24-1 to TRBJ1-2; possible D gene TRBD1, 5 bases. The germline V gene encodes CDR1 KGHDR and CDR2 SFDVKD. The V gene lost 0 bases and the J gene lost 3 bases, with 10 bases spanning the gap. CDR3 length equals 15 residues. The CDR3 region has the DNA TGTGCCACCAGTGATTTGGAGCAAGGGGACTATGGCTACACCTTC. Translated: CATSDLEQGDYGYTF.

The chain is built from TRBV30 and TRBJ2-1; D perhaps matches TRBD2 (6 bases). Trimming took off 1 base at V and 4 bases at J, with 20 bases between the two ends. CDR3 size: 17 residues. Germline CDR1 is GTSNPN and CDR2 is SVGIG (reference sequence). The CDR3 sequence: CAWSDSRFGTSYNEQFF. CDR3 nucleotides: TGTGCCTGGAGTGATAGTCGTTTCGGGACTTCTTACAATGAGCAGTTCTTC.

This clone was detected once. This chain joins TRBV5-1 and TRBJ1-1; 7 nucleotides line up with TRBD1. V shed 5 bases, J shed 3 bases, and the junction held 16 bases outside the gene matches. The CDR3 spans 17 residues. CDR1 is SGHRS, CDR2 YFSETQ, per germline. The CDR3 reads CASSHIWGAQGDTEAFF. CDR3 DNA sequence: TGCGCCAGCAGTCATATTTGGGGGGCGCAGGGGGACACTGAAGCTTTCTTT.

The chain uses TRBV21-1 and TRBJ2-7; the listed D gene, TRBD2, was not tested against the DNA. TRBV21-1 is given as a pseudogene. CDR3 length: 18 amino acids. CDR3 in DNA: TGTGCCACCGCAAATCCGGGACTAGCGGGGGGCCCTTGCTACGAGCAGTACTTC. This codes for CATANPGLAGGPCYEQYF.

The V call is TRBV19, the J call TRBJ1-2; 10 bases map to TRBD1. This CDR3 has 13 amino acids. Germline-derived CDR1 and CDR2 are LNHDA and SQIVND (reference sequence). V shed 7 bases, J shed 8 bases, and the junction held 7 bases outside the gene matches. The CDR3 coding sequence is TGTGCCAGTAACCGACAGGGGGCGGCCGGCTACACCTTC. This codes for CASNRQGAAGYTF.

The chain combines TRBV29-1 with TRBJ1-1; 9 bases map to TRBD1. V lost 6 bases and J lost 5; bases outside the gene matches: 13. The CDR3 runs to 15 residues. CDR1 is SQVTM, CDR2 ANQGSEA, per germline. CDR3 bases: TGCAGCGTCTCGGGACAGGGTGTTCTTCGGACTGAAGCTTTCTTT. Translation gives CSVSGQGVLRTEAFF.

The table lists this clone with a count of one. This chain joins TRBV7-8 and TRBJ1-1, with D perhaps matching TRBD1 (6 bases). Germline values: CDR1 SGHVS, CDR2 FQNEAQ. V was pared by 4 bases and J by 4 bases, with 10 bases between. The CDR3 extends over 13 amino acids. CDR3 nucleotides: TGTGCCAGCAGCTACAGGGTGGGCACTGAAGCTTTCTTT. Protein: CASSYRVGTEAFF.

The V call is TRBV6-1, the J call TRBJ2-2; 7 bases line up with TRBD2. This CDR3 contains 16 residues. The junction had 3 bases not matched to a gene; V was cut back by 1 base and J by 1 base. Germline V gene sequence: CDR1 MNHNS, CDR2 SASEGT. This CDR3 is CASSEEGGGNTGELFF. The DNA of the CDR3 is TGTGCCAGCAGTGAAGAAGGCGGGGGGAACACCGGGGAGCTGTTTTTT.

CDR3 region: CASRDMNYGYTF. The CDR3 coding sequence is TGTGCCAGTCGGGACATGAACTATGGCTACACCTTC. The rearrangement uses TRBV19 and TRBJ1-2; D is possibly TRBD1 (6 bases). V was trimmed by 8 bases and J by 2 bases, leaving 9 bases between them. Germline loops: CDR1 LNHDA, CDR2 SQIVND (reference sequence). The CDR3 consists of 12 residues.

This clone was seen more than once but under ten times. The chain combines TRBV11-3 with TRBJ2-3, with 10 bases that match TRBD1. V gave up 1 base and J gave up 2 bases; unmatched junction bases: 3. Per germline, CDR1 SGHNT and CDR2 YENEEA. The CDR3 is made up of 16 amino acids. Written as DNA, the CDR3 is TGTGCCAGCAGCTTAGTAGGGACAGGGGTCACAGATACGCAGTATTTT. This translates into CASSLVGTGVTDTQYF.

CDR3 in amino acids: CATSARIGQGRYGYTF. The CDR3 DNA reads TGTGCCACCAGCGCGCGAATAGGACAGGGGAGGTATGGCTACACCTTC. V usage is TRBV15 and J usage is TRBJ1-2; TRBD1 matches at 9 bases. This CDR3 comprises 16 residues. The germline V gene has CDR1 LNHNV and CDR2 YYDKDF (reference sequence). J was trimmed by 5 bases and V by 5 bases; bases with no gene match: 12.

The chain links TRBV9 to TRBJ2-3; 11 bases are shared with TRBD2. V lost 4 bases and J lost 5; bases outside the gene matches: 3. CDR1 and CDR2 from the germline V gene are SGDLS and YYNGEE. The length of the CDR3 is 14 residues. The CDR3 protein is CASSTGLAGDTQYF. The DNA for the CDR3 is TGTGCCAGCAGCACAGGACTAGCGGGAGATACGCAGTATTTT.

The chain uses TRBV30 and TRBJ1-4, with 11 bases that match TRBD1. The germline CDR1 and CDR2 sequences are GTSNPN and SVGIG (reference sequence). The junction had 6 bases not matched to a gene; V was cut back by 8 bases and J by 1 base. The CDR3 extends over 15 amino acids. CDR3 loop: CASPGTGGTNEKLFF. The CDR3, as DNA: TGTGCCAGTCCCGGGACAGGGGGAACTAATGAAAAACTGTTTTTT.

This clone appeared a single time. The rearrangement joins TRBV7-8 to TRBJ1-1; D not certain. Germline V gives CDR1 SGHVS, CDR2 FQNEAQ. The CDR3 length is 13 residues. V was cut by 5 bases and J by 0 bases, with 7 bases left in between. The CDR3 bases are TGTGCCAGCAGCCCCGGGTTGAACACTGAAGCTTTCTTT. Translation: CASSPGLNTEAFF.

CDR3 DNA: TGTGCCAGTAGTCGGGACAGGGGGCCTTACGAGCAGTACTTC. It is translated as CASSRDRGPYEQYF. The chain carries TRBV19 and TRBJ2-7, with 12 bases identical to TRBD1. V shed 5 bases and J 4 bases; nucleotides not matched to a gene: 3. This CDR3 has 14 residues. CDR1 and CDR2 (germline): LNHDA, SQIVND (reference sequence).

The table lists this clone with a count of one. The chain joins TRBV11-2 to TRBJ2-1; a possible D gene is TRBD1 (6 bases). The ends were cut back, 5 bases at V and 8 bases at J, with 16 bases in the middle. Germline CDR1 is SGHAT and CDR2 is FQNNGV. This CDR3 has 14 amino acids. This CDR3 is CASSREQGKDEQFF. CDR3 DNA sequence: TGTGCCAGCAGCAGAGAACAGGGTAAGGATGAGCAGTTCTTC. Together with reference TRBV11-2 and TRBJ2-1, the CDR3 gives the full variable domain: EAGVAQSPRYKIIEKRQSVAFWCNPISGHATLYWYQQILGQGPKLLIQFQNNGVVDDSQLPKDRFSAERLKGVDSTLKIQPAKLEDSAVYLCASSREQGKDEQFFGPGTRLTVL.

The V gene is TRBV5-4, the J gene TRBJ2-1, with 9 bases aligning to TRBD2. J was trimmed by 0 bases and V by 6 bases; bases with no gene match: 7. The germline CDR1 and CDR2 sequences are SGHNT and YYREEE (reference sequence). The CDR3 runs to 16 residues. The CDR3 is CASTRGGEFSYNEQFF. CDR3 DNA sequence: TGTGCCAGCACCCGCGGGGGGGAATTCTCCTACAATGAGCAGTTCTTC.

The chain joins TRBV2 to TRBJ1-2; a possible D gene is TRBD1 (5 bases). The CDR3 runs 12 residues. Germline V gives CDR1 SNHLY, CDR2 FYNNEI. V was pared by 6 bases and J by 5 bases, with 10 bases between. CDR3 sequence: CASRDNLYGYTF. Here the CDR3 DNA reads TGTGCCAGCAGGGACAACCTATATGGCTACACCTTC.

The rearrangement uses TRBV30 and TRBJ2-7, with a weak D call TRBD2 (6 bases). V lost 4 bases to trimming and J lost 0 bases, with 13 bases between them. Germline lookup yields CDR1 GTSNPN and CDR2 SVGIG (reference sequence). The CDR3 spans 14 residues. For the CDR3, the DNA is TGTGCCTGGAATGGGGGGAAACGCTCCTACGAGCAGTACTTC. It codes for CAWNGGKRSYEQYF.

The genes are TRBV19 and TRBJ2-7; 11 nucleotides align to TRBD2. The CDR3 is made up of 20 amino acids. V lost 1 base and J lost 1; bases outside the gene matches: 15. CDR1 and CDR2 (germline): LNHDA, SQIVND (reference sequence). CDR3 sequence (DNA): TGTGCCAGTAGTATAGTGCTCGGGCAGATGGGACTAGCGGAGTCCTACGAGCAGTACTTC. This codes for CASSIVLGQMGLAESYEQYF.

This clone appeared once. The V gene is TRBV10-2, the J gene TRBJ1-1; 9 bases are shared with TRBD1. CDR3 size: 16 residues. The J segment lost 1 base and the V segment lost 2 bases, leaving 5 bases of the junction unmatched. Germline CDR1 is WSHSY and CDR2 is SAAADI. CDR3 sequence: CASSEGGGQGNTEAFF. The DNA for the CDR3 is TGCGCCAGCAGTGAGGGAGGGGGACAGGGGAACACTGAAGCTTTCTTT.

In its sample, this clone was seen a few times. The chain links TRBV7-2 to TRBJ1-3; D not resolved. The CDR3 loop spans 16 amino acids. Trimming stripped 1 base from V and 0 bases from J, with 10 bases between. Germline CDR1 reads SGHTA; CDR2 reads FQGNSA. CDR3 protein: CASSLVDRSSGNTIYF. CDR3 bases: TGTGCCAGCAGCTTAGTTGACCGGAGCTCTGGAAACACCATATATTTT.